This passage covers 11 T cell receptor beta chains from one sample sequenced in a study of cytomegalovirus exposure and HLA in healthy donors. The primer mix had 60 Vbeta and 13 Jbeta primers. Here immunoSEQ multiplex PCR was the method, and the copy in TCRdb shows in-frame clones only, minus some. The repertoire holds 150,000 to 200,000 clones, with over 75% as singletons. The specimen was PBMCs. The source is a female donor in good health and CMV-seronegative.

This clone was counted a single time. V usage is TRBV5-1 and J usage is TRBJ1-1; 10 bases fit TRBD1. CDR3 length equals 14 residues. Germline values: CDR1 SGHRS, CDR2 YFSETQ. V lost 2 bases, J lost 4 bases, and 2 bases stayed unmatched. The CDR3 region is CASSFDRGRTEAFF. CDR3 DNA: TGCGCCAGCAGCTTTGACAGGGGGCGCACTGAAGCTTTCTTT.

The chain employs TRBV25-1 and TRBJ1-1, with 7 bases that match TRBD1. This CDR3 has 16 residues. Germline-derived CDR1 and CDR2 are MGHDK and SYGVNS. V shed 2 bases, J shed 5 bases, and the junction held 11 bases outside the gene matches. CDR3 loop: CASSEVGPGQWTEAFF. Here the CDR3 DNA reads TGTGCCAGCAGTGAAGTAGGACCGGGACAGTGGACTGAAGCTTTCTTT. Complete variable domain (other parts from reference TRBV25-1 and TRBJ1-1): EADIYQTPRYLVIGTGKKITLECSQTMGHDKMYWYQQDPGMELHLIHYSYGVNSTEKGDLSSESTVSRIRTEHFPLTLESARPSHTSQYLCASSEVGPGQWTEAFFGQGTRLTVV.

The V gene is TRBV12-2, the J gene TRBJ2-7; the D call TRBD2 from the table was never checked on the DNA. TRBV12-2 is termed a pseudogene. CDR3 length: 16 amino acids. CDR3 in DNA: TGTGCAAGTCGCTGCGAGGAGGTTTATGGCTCCTACGAGCAGTACTTC. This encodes CASRCEEVYGSYEQYF.

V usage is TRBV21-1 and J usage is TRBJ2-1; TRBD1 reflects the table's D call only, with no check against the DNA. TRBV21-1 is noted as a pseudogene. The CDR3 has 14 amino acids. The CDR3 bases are TGTGCCACCCTCTCCCTCAGCTCCTACAATGAGCAGTTCTTC. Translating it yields CATLSLSSYNEQFF.

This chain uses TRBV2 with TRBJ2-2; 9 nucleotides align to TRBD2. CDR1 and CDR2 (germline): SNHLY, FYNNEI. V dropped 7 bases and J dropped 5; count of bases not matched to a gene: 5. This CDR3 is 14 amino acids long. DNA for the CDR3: TGTGCCAGCAAGGTAGCGGGAGTAACCGGGGAGCTGTTTTTT. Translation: CASKVAGVTGELFF.

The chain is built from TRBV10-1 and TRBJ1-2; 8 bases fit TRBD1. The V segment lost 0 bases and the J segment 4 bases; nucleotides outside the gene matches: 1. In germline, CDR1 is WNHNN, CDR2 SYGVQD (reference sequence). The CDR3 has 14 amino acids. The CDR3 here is CASSESGTGYGYTF. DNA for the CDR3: TGCGCCAGCAGTGAGTCGGGGACAGGCTATGGCTACACCTTC.

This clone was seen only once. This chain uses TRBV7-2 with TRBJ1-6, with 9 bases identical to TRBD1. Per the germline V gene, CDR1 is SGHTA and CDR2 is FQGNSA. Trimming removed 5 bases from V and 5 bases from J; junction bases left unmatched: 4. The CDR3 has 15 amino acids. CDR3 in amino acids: CASSKRTGDNSPLHF. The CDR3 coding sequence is TGTGCCAGCAGCAAAAGGACAGGGGATAATTCACCCCTCCACTTT.

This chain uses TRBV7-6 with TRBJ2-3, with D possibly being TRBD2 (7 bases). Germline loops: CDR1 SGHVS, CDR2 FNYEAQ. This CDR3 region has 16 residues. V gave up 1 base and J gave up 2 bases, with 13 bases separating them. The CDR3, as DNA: TGTGCCAGCAGCTTAGGAGGCGGGGGCGCCACAGATACGCAGTATTTT. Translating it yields CASSLGGGGATDTQYF.

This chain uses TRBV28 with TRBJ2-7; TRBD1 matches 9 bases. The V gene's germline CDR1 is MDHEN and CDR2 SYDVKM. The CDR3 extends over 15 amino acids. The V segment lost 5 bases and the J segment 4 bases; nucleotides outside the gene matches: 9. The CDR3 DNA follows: TGTGCCAGCAGTACACACGGGACAGGGAGTTACGAGCAGTACTTC. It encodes CASSTHGTGSYEQYF.

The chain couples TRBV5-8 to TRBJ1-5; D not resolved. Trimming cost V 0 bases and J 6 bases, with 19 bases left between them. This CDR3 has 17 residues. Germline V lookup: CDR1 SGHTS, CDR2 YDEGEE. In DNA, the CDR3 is TGTGCCAGCAGCTTGGAGGCGGGAGGAGGAGTAAGTCAGCCCCAGCATTTT. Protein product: CASSLEAGGGVSQPQHF.

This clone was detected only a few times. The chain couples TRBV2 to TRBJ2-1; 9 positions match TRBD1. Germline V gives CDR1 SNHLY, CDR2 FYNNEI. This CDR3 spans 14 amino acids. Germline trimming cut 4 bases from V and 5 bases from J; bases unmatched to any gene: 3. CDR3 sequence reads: CASSVQGANNEQFF. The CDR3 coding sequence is TGTGCCAGCAGTGTACAGGGGGCCAACAATGAGCAGTTCTTC.